The table lists the clone carrying this T cell receptor (beta chain) with many counts. Antigen specificity is unknown. The V gene lost 3 bases and the J gene lost 7 bases, with 10 bases spanning the gap. CDR1 and CDR2 (germline): SQVTM, ANQGSEA. The CDR3 runs to 12 residues. The source of the sample is a study of T-cell reconstitution after alpha-beta-depleted transplantation in children. Study-wide points: The authors attributed T-cell counts and diversity one year after transplant mostly to newly produced T cells. Two months or so post-transplant, alpha-beta T cells reportedly derived from several hundred expanded graft clones.

As it was prepared, the TCRbeta library received unique molecular identifiers. TCRdb re-derived calls from the PCR reads in MiXCR, one entry per CDR3 protein. The data contain under 250,000 distinct CDR3 sequences, approximately 7% of them singletons. The gene calls are TRBV29-1 and TRBJ2-1; D perhaps matches TRBD1 (6 bases). The origin of this receptor is a boy aged 2 to 10 with acute lymphoblastic leukemia, due to receive a stem cell transplant. Source: PBMCs, taken before TCRalphabeta/CD19-depleted stem cell transplant. CDR3 bases: TGCAGCGTTGAGCCAACAGGGAATGAGCAGTTCTTC. Translated, it gives CSVEPTGNEQFF.